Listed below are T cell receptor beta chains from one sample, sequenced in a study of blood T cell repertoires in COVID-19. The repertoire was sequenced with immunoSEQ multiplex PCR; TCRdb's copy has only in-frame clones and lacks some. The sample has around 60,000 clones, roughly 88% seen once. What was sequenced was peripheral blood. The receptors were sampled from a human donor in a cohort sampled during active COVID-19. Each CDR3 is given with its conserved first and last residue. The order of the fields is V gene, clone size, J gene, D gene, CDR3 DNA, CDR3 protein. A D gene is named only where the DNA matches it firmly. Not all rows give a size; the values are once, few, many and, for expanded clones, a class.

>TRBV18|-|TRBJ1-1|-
TGTGCCAGCTCACGGGACAACAGGGCAAGAGACACTGAAGCTTTCTTT
CASSRDNRARDTEAFF
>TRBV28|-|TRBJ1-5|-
TGTGCCAGCAGTTTTTTGGGGAGGGGTCAGCCCCAGCATTTT
CASSFLGRGQPQHF
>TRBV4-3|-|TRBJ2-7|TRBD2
TGCGCCAGCAGCCCTGGACTAGCGAGGGAGCAGTACTTC
CASSPGLAREQYF
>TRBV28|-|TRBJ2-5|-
TGTGCCAGCAAACTACGCGGGTCCCCAAAGGAGACCCAGTACTTC
CASKLRGSPKETQYF
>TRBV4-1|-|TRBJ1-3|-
TGCGCCAGCAGCCAAGCCGGGTCGGTGGGAAACACCATATATTTT
CASSQAGSVGNTIYF
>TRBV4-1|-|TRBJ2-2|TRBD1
TGCGCCAGCAGCCAACTAAGGGGGCAGGGGGAGCTGTTTTTT
CASSQLRGQGELFF
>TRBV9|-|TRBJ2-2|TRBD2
TGTGCCAGCAGCTCCCGCGAGCGGGGGACCGGGGAGCTGTTTTTT
CASSSRERGTGELFF
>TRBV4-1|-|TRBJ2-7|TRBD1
TGCGCCAGCAGCCAAGATGGGACAGGCGAGGCCTACGAGCAGTACTTC
CASSQDGTGEAYEQYF
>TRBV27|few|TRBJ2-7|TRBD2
TGTGCCAGCAGTTTGCAAAGGACTAGCGGGAGGGTGTCCTACGAGCAGTACTTC
CASSLQRTSGRVSYEQYF
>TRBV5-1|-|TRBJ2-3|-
TGCGCCAGCAGCTTCGGGCGTCCTAGCGGCACAGATACGCAGTATTTT
CASSFGRPSGTDTQYF
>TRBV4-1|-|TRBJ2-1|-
TGCGCCAGCAGCCAAGTAGGAGCGAGCTCCTACAATGAGCAGTTCTTC
CASSQVGASSYNEQFF
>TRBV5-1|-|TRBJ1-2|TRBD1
TGCGCCAGCAGCTTGGAAAGGGGGCATCCCCATGGCTACACCTTC
CASSLERGHPHGYTF
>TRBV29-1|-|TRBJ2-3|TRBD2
TGCAGCGCCTTACGGCCTAGCGGGGGGACACATACGCAGTATTTT
CSALRPSGGTHTQYF
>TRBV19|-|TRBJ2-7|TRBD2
TGTGCCAGTAGTGGAAGCGGGGCGGGGGAGCAGTACTTC
CASSGSGAGEQYF
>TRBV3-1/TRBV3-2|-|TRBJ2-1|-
TGTGCCAGCAGCCAGCAGGATGAGCAGTTCTTC
CASSQQDEQFF
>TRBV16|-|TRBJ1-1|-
TGTGCCAGCAGCCTAAACCCGGGTGGCACTGAAGCTTTCTTT
CASSLNPGGTEAFF
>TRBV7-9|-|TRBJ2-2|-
TGTGCCAGCAGCCCTGCACGGTCGATACCGGGGGAGCTGTTTTTT
CASSPARSIPGELFF